This T cell receptor (beta chain) was captured in a study of T cell repertoires in cytomegalovirus infection. Whole-study findings and limits: Ex vivo, HLA-C-restricted CMV-specific TCR beta clonotypes prevailed over the rest of the response. CMV carriers having the relevant HLA were flagged by cumulative public TCR beta family frequency.

From germline, CDR1 is DFQATT and CDR2 SNEGSKA (reference sequence). The CDR3 covers 14 residues. Losses at the gene ends were 4 bases for V and 2 bases for J; bases not matched to a gene: 5. TCRdb itself ran the reads through MiXCR, one entry per CDR3 protein. Of about 46,000 distinct CDR3 sequences in the sample, 20% were seen once. A word on this clonotype: The antigen is not known.

The rearrangement joins TRBV20-1 to TRBJ2-1; TRBD2 agrees at 7 bases. This TCR was recovered from a human donor in good health (CMV status not recorded). Some clones in this sample may be carry-over from other donors' samples. Specimen: PBMCs, sequenced either directly or after in vitro stimulation (not recorded which). DNA of the CDR3: TGCAGTGCTATCAGCGGGGAGCCCTACAATGAGCAGTTCTTC. Its protein is CSAISGEPYNEQFF.